Below, one T cell receptor (beta chain) is given with its context. Its antigen remains unidentified. The authors split each subset's genomic DNA evenly across several immunoSEQ plates. Repertoires were generated with immunoSEQ multiplex PCR, while TCRdb's copy carries only in-frame clones and drops some. This table holds about 2.1 million clones, under 95% found once. The entry originates in a study of shared clonotypes between healthy human individuals. The germline CDR1 and CDR2 sequences are SGHDT and YYEEEE. There are 13 residues in the CDR3. The junction had 4 bases not matched to a gene; V was cut back by 1 base and J by 9 bases. Naive-designated CD8 cells lacked CD45RO, were positively enriched for CCR7, and omitted terminally differentiated effector memory CD45RA+ cells. Donors comprised only Caucasian adults living in Nashville, Tennessee. Study findings and constraints: Limited genetic and exposure-history diversity came from having few donors. Shared across a few donors were roughly 4.8% of the naive CD4 clonotypes.

J is TRBJ2-1 and V is TRBV5-6, with 7 bases aligning to TRBD2. Source material: naive CD8+ T cells from PBMCs. This TCR was recovered from a man aged 18 to 29 in good health. Some clones in this sample may be carry-over from other donors' samples. This CDR3 is CASSLNGEGEQFF. The DNA for the CDR3 is TGTGCCAGCAGCTTGAATGGGGAGGGTGAGCAGTTCTTC.